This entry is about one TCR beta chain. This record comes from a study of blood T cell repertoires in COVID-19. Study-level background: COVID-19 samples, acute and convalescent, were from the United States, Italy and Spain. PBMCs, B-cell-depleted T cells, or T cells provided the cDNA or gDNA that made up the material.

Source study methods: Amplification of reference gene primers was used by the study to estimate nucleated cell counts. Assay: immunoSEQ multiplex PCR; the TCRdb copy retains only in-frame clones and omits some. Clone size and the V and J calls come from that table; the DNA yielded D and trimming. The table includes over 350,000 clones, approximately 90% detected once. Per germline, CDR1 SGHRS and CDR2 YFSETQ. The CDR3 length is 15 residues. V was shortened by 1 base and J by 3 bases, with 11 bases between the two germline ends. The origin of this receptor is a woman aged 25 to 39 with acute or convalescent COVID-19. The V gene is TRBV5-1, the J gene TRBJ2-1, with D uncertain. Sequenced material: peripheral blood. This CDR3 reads CASSLFNGDYNEQFF. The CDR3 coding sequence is TGCGCCAGCAGCTTGTTTAACGGAGACTACAATGAGCAGTTCTTC. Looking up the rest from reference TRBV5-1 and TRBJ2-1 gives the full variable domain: KAGVTQTPRYLIKTRGQQVTLSCSPISGHRSVSWYQQTPGQGLQFLFEYFSETQRNKGNFPGRFSGRQFSNSRSEMNVSTLELGDSALYLCASSLFNGDYNEQFFGPGTRLTVL.